This TCR beta chain is from a study of blood T cell repertoires in COVID-19 (dated by TCRdb to between 2020 and 2021). With respect to the entire study: Samples covering the acute and convalescent phases of COVID-19 were provided by collaborators in the United States, Italy and Spain. The material from the prospective study consisted of cDNA or gDNA derived from T cells, B-cell-depleted T cells, or PBMCs. The dataset comprised deeply sampled blood TCRbeta repertoires from subjects exposed to, actively infected with, or recovered from COVID-19. The repertoires were released in a freely available public database meant as a resource for research on the immune response to SARS-CoV-2. The samples were drawn from two sources: the first 160 participants of the ongoing ImmuneRACE study, and 950 to 1,500 subjects contributed by 6 global collaborators. Sample metadata almost always included a de-identified subject ID, COVID-19 status, age in years and sex. HLA class I and class II types, where available, came from metadata supplied by the sample provider rather than from assay-based typing.

Whole blood was collected in K2EDTA tubes by collaborating institutions according to the institutions' own protocols. For TCRbeta analysis, collaborator samples were shipped as frozen whole blood, as isolated PBMCs, or as DNA extracted from either sample type. The paper as a whole reports these results and caveats: How much clinical and demographic metadata was included differed by source and by participant, and the metadata was provided uncurated.

Concerning this clone: Which antigen it targets is not known. No base qualities exist here, and no much larger clone lies one base off it.

The immunoSEQ Assay, a bias-controlled multiplex PCR, was used to amplify TCRbeta CDR3 regions from genomic DNA. The authors' analysis ran thus. The number of nucleated cells in each sample was estimated from the amplification of reference gene primers within the assay. Sequence reads were collapsed and filtered to measure the absolute abundance of every unique TCRbeta CDR3 rearrangement. For each sample, productive Simpson clonality was calculated as the square root of Simpson's diversity index over productive rearrangements. Not all clones reach the TCRdb copy of this immuneACCESS table, which keeps in-frame sequences only. Checked studies attribute under half of the gap to unresolved V genes and leave the rest unexplained. V, J and clone size were drawn from that table, and D and trimming were deduced from the DNA. The sample table contains under 150,000 clones; only one count was recorded for roughly 85% of them. The ten largest clones represent around an eighth of the sample.

Relative to germline, V is missing 6 bases and J is missing 4 bases, with 7 bases of the junction outside any gene match. From the germline V gene, CDR1 is MDHEN and CDR2 is SYDVKM. The cysteine opens and the phenylalanine closes a CDR3 of 15 amino acids. CDR3 DNA is the only sequence kept; it has 45 bases, read in frame from the first base. Sequenced material: peripheral blood. Recombination joined TRBV28 with TRBJ2-1; TRBD1 fits 9 bases in the junction. This TCR was recovered from a human donor in a cohort sampled during active COVID-19. This receptor has the CDR3 CASRPGTGLYNEQFF. In nucleotide form, the sequence is TGTGCCAGCAGGCCCGGGACAGGGCTTTACAATGAGCAGTTCTTC.